Listed here are 2 T cell receptor beta chains from one sample, sequenced in a study of shared T cell receptors in the human thymus. Measured with immunoSEQ multiplex PCR; TCRdb has only the in-frame clones, and not every one. The sample lists more than 550,000 clones, around 87% occurring once. The same data also went into a second study, on human thymus T cells.

Sample: thymocytes. The receptors were sampled from a boy in the first two years of life with a congenital heart defect.

The rearrangement uses TRBV6-5 and TRBJ1-1, with a possible D match to TRBD1 (5 bases). Germline-derived CDR1 and CDR2 are MNHEY and SVGAGI. This CDR3 is built from 14 residues. Trimming shortened V by 5 bases and J by 5 bases, and 15 bases separated the two germline ends. CDR3 in amino acids: CASSPDRMTTEAFF. CDR3 sequence (DNA): TGTGCCAGCAGTCCAGACAGAATGACGACTGAAGCTTTCTTT.

This chain uses TRBV5-1 with TRBJ2-1; TRBD2 aligns across 8 bases. The CDR3 is 17 residues long. CDR1 and CDR2 from the germline V gene are SGHRS and YFSETQ. Trimming removed 0 bases from V and 2 bases from J; junction bases left unmatched: 7. The DNA of the CDR3 is TGCGCCAGCAGCTTGGAAGGCGGGAGGAGAACCTACAATGAGCAGTTCTTC. Translating gives CASSLEGGRRTYNEQFF.